This TCR beta chain was sequenced in a study of human T cells and chemical hapten exposure. Study-wide results and limits: Sensitization with DPC brought no change to TCRs above 1 in 1000 in frequency.

This clonotype has at least ten counts. Its antigen is undetermined. Unique molecular identifiers were attached to individual cDNA molecules during library preparation. TCRdb called the RACE reads again in MiXCR, with one record for every CDR3 protein. The profile shows over 75,000 distinct CDR3 sequences, around 7.8% of them singletons. V dropped 3 bases and J dropped 2 bases, with 13 bases sitting between them. Germline CDR1 DFQATT, CDR2 SNEGSKA (reference sequence). CDR3 size: 15 residues. Time point noted: patch test 1, 2 weeks after DPC sensitization. The treatment: therapeutic diphenylcyclopropenone sensitization with weekly scalp DPC. Each patch test followed a blood draw.

The chain employs TRBV20-1 and TRBJ1-4, with D perhaps matching TRBD1 (6 bases). This receptor was identified in a woman aged 25 to 39 with alopecia areata. Some clones in this sample may be carry-over from other donors' samples. The sequencing here drew on whole blood, taken in connection with sensitization to the hapten diphenylcyclopropenone (DPC). The CDR3 nucleotides read TGCAGTGCTAGCCGACAGGTCTCCACTAATGAAAAACTGTTTTTT. Translating gives CSASRQVSTNEKLFF.